This T cell receptor beta chain was identified during a study of read filtering for tumor transcriptome and immune sequencing. Study-level information: By R-ISS, stages I, II and III held around 8, 16 and 7 patients. DNase treatment preceded whole-transcriptome library preparation. Regarding the study as a whole: RNA-seq captured clonotypes less deeply and reliably than IR-seq.

The CDR3 totals 15 residues. V was cut by 1 base and J by 5 bases, with 14 bases left in between. Germline CDR1 is SGHAT and CDR2 is FQNNGV. This library used around 0.4 ug RNA and molecular barcoded adaptors spanning alpha/delta and beta/gamma chains. Each CDR3 protein is one row after TCRdb ran MiXCR on the reads. The sample comprises 100,000 to 150,000 distinct CDR3 sequences, less than 15% of which are singletons, and approximately 8% rests with the top ten. This clonotype was counted ten times or more. The antigen is undetermined. Every patient had bone marrow sampled while the disease was active.

The receptor comes from a donor aged 40 or over with multiple myeloma. This chain joins TRBV11-2 and TRBJ1-1; D might be TRBD1 (6 bases). The specimen sequenced was a population of CD138-negative cells sorted from bone marrow. The CDR3 DNA sequence: TGTGCCAGCAGCTTAGCTGGGGGCGGACGGACTGAAGCTTTCTTT. Its protein product is CASSLAGGGRTEAFF.